This T cell receptor beta chain was captured in a study of control samples from healthy donors and cancer patients. The table lists this clone with a count of one. This table comes from immunoSEQ multiplex PCR, and its TCRdb copy is limited to in-frame clones, with some not included. The sample carries over 75,000 clones, approximately 82% recorded once. The source is a man in his fifties or sixties in good health. The specimen sequenced was blood.

CDR3: CAADRVVSYEQYF. CDR3 in DNA: TGTGCCGCCGACAGGGTGGTTTCCTACGAGCAGTACTTC. The V gene is TRBV30, the J gene TRBJ2-7, with 7 bases fitting TRBD1. V lost 8 bases and J lost 1; bases outside the gene matches: 8. CDR1 is GTSNPN and CDR2 is SVGIG in the germline V gene (reference sequence). This CDR3 is built from 13 residues.